The clone carrying this T cell receptor (beta chain) was seen once. This entry comes from a study of blood T cell repertoires in COVID-19. Germline-derived CDR1 and CDR2 are MGHRA and YSYEKL. Trimming removed 1 base from V and 4 bases from J; junction bases left unmatched: 6. The CDR3 totals 17 residues. In the original analysis: Estimation of nucleated cell counts was performed using reference gene primer amplification. Clones were read by immunoSEQ multiplex PCR, and TCRdb kept only the in-frame ones, dropping some. Clone size and the V and J calls come from that table; the DNA yielded D and trimming. The sample yields 160,000 or so clones, around 90% seen once.

V gene TRBV4-1 combines with J gene TRBJ2-3; 12 bases align to TRBD2. The receptor was derived from a woman aged 45-65 years with acute or convalescent COVID-19. The sequencing input was peripheral blood. The chain's CDR3 is CASSQVASGGASDTQYF. The CDR3 nucleotides read TGCGCCAGCAGCCAAGTGGCTAGCGGGGGGGCCTCAGATACGCAGTATTTT.